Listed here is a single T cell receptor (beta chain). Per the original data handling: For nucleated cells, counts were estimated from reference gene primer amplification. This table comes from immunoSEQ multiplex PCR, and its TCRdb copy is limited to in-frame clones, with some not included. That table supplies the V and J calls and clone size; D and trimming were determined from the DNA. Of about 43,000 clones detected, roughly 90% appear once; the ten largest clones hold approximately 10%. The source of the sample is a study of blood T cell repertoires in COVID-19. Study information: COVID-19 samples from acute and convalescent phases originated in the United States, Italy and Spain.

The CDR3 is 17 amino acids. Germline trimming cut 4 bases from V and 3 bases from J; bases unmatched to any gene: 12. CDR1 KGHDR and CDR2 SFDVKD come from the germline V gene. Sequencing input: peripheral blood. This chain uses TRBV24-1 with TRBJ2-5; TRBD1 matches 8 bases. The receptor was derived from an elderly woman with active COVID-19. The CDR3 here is CATSDPIIGQGKETQYF. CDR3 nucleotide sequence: TGTGCCACCAGTGACCCAATCATAGGACAGGGAAAAGAGACCCAGTACTTC.